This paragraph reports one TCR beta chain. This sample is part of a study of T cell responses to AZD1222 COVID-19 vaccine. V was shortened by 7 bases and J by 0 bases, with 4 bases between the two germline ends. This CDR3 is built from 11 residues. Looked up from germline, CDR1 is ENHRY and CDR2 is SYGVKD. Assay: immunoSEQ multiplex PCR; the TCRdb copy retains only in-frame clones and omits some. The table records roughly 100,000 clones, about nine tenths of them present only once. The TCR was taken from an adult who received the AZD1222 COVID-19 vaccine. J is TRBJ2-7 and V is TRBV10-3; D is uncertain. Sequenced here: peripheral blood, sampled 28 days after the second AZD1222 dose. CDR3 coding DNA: TGTGCCATCACTGACTCCTACGAGCAGTACTTC. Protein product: CAITDSYEQYF.